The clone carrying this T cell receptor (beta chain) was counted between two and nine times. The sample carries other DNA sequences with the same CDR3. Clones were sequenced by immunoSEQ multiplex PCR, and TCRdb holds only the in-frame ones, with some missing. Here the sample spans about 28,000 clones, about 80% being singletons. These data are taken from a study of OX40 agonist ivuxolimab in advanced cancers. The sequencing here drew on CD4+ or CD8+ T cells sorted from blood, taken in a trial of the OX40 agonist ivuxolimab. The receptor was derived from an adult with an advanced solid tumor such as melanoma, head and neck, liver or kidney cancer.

The CDR3 DNA follows: TGTGCCAGCAGTGACTCCACAGGGGTGGCCGGGGAGCTGTTTTTT. Translation: CASSDSTGVAGELFF. This chain links TRBV6-4 with TRBJ2-2; 7 nucleotides match TRBD1. Germline values: CDR1 MRHNA, CDR2 SNTAGT. The length of the CDR3 is 15 residues. With 0 bases clipped from V and 6 bases from J, the junction kept 4 bases outside the gene matches.